Here is one T cell receptor beta chain with its context. Its antigen is not known. The table came from immunoSEQ multiplex PCR; TCRdb's copy has only in-frame clones and leaves some out. The sample shows approximately 49,000 clones, 60% to 85% of them seen only once. This sample is drawn from a study of T cells in localized non-small cell lung cancer. Notes on the study in general: Adjacent lung tissue had a median 57 of the top 100 clones found in the tumor.

The germline V gene has CDR1 SNHLY and CDR2 FYNNEI. V lost 4 bases and J lost 5; bases outside the gene matches: 3. This CDR3 is built from 13 residues. The sequences come from peripheral blood, collected before any cancer treatment. The origin of this receptor is a man aged 40-75 years with stage I squamous cell lung carcinoma. The chain employs TRBV2 and TRBJ1-2; 8 nucleotides line up with TRBD1. Here the CDR3 DNA reads TGTGCCAGCAGTGTGGACAGGGAATATGGCTACACCTTC. This gives the protein CASSVDREYGYTF. Full variable domain (rest looked up from reference TRBV2 and TRBJ1-2): EPEVTQTPSHQVTQMGQEVILRCVPISNHLYFYWYRQILGQKVEFLVSFYNNEISEKSEIFDDQFSVERPDGSNFTLKIRSTKLEDSAMYFCASSVDREYGYTFGSGTRLTVV.